This TCR beta chain was sequenced for a study of cytomegalovirus exposure and HLA in healthy donors. Study-wide findings and caveats: In vitro, three CMV-associated chains proved specific for CMV antigens. The classifier was said to identify cytomegalovirus status with high specificity and sensitivity. In the 95 to 150 validation repertoires, 94% of cluster scores exceeded 0, per a later analysis.

TCRdb's copy holds only in-frame clones and misses some; the assay was immunoSEQ multiplex PCR. The data hold fewer than 400,000 clones, with roughly 88% observed a single time. This CDR3 spans 13 amino acids. Trimming removed 1 base from V and 6 bases from J; junction bases left unmatched: 3. Germline V gene data show CDR1 as PRHDT and CDR2 as FYEKMQ (reference sequence). A remark on this clone: Its antigen is still unknown.

The donors were in the approximately 120-subject validation cohort; that cohort was separate from the approximately 700-subject first cohort. The sample taken for sequencing was PBMCs. This receptor was taken from a man aged 25 to 45 in good health and CMV-seronegative. The rearrangement links TRBV13 to TRBJ2-7; 7 nucleotides line up with TRBD2. CDR3 amino acids: CASSLAGGLEQYF. The CDR3 bases are TGTGCCAGCAGCTTAGCGGGGGGACTCGAGCAGTACTTC. Full variable domain (rest looked up from reference TRBV13 and TRBJ2-7): AAGVIQSPRHLIKEKRETATLKCYPIPRHDTVYWYQQGPGQDPQFLISFYEKMQSDKGSIPDRFSAQQFSDYHSELNMSSLELGDSALYFCASSLAGGLEQYFGPGTRLTVT.